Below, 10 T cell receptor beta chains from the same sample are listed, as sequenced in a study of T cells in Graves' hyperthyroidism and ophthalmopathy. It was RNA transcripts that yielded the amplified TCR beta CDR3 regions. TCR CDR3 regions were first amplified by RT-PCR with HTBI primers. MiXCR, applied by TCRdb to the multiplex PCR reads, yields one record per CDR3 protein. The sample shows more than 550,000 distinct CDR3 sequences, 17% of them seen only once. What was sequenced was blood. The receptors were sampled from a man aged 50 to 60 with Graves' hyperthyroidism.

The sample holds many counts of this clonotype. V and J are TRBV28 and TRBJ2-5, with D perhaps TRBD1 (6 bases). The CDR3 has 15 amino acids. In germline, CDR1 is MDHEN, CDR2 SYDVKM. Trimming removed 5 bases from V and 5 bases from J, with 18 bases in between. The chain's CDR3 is CASSSGQYSRETQYF. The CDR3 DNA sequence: TGTGCCAGCAGTAGCGGACAGTATTCCAGGGAGACCCAGTACTTC.

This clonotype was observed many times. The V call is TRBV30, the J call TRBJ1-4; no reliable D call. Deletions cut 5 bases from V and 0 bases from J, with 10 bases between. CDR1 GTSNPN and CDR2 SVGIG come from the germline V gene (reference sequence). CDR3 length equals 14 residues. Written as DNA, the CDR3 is TGTGCCTGGGGACCAGCAGCAACTAATGAAAAACTGTTTTTT. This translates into CAWGPAATNEKLFF.

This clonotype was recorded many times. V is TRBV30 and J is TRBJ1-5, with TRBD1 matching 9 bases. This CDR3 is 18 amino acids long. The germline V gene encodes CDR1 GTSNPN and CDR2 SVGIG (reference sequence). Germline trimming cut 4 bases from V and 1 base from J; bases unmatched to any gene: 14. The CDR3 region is CAWMPGQGSMKSNQPQHF. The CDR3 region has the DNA TGTGCCTGGATGCCCGGACAGGGGTCGATGAAGAGCAATCAGCCCCAGCATTTT.

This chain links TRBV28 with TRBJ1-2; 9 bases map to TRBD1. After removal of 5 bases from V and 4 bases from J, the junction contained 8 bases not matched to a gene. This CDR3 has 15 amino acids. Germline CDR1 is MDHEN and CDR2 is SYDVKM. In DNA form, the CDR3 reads TGTGCCAGCAGTCCACCGGGACAGGGATTCTATGGCTACACCTTC. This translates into CASSPPGQGFYGYTF.

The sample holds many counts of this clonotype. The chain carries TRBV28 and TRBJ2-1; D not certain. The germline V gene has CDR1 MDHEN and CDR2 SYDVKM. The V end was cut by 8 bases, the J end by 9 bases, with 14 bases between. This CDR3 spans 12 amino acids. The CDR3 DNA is TGTGCCAGCGTCGGAACTGAGCCTGAGCAGTTCTTC. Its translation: CASVGTEPEQFF.

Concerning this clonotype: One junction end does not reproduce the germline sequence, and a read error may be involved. Here the CDR3 reads CASSVVAGSPLYF. The CDR3 region has the DNA TGTGCCAGCAGCGTAGTAGCGGGTTCACCCCTCTACTTT. The V and J genes are TRBV9 and TRBJ1-6; the D is unclear. CDR1 SGDLS and CDR2 YYNGEE come from the germline V gene. The CDR3 is 13 amino acids.

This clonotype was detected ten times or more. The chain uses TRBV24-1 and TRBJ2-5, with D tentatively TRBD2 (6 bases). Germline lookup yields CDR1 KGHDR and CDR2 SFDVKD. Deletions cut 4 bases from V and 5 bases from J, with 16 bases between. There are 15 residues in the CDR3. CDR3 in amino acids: CATSEGTSQWETQYF. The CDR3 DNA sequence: TGTGCCACCAGTGAAGGGACTTCTCAGTGGGAGACCCAGTACTTC.

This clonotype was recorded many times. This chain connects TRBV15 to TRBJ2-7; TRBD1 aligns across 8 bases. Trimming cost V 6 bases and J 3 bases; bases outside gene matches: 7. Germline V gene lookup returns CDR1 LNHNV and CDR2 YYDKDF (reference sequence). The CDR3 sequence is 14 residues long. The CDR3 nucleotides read TGTGCCACCAGTACTGGACAGGGATACTACGAGCAGTACTTC. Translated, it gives CATSTGQGYYEQYF.

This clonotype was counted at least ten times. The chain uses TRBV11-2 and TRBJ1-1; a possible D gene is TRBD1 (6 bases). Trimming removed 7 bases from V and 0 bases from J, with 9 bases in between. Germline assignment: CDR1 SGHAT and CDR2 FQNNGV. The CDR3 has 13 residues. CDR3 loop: CASIGGMNTEAFF. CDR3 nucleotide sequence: TGTGCCAGCATCGGGGGCATGAACACTGAAGCTTTCTTT.

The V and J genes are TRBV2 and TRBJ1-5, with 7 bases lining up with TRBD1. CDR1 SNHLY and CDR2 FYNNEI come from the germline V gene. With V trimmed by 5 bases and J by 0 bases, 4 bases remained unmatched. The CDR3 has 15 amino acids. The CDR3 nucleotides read TGTGCCAGCAGTAGGACAGGTTATAGCAATCAGCCCCAGCATTTT. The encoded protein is CASSRTGYSNQPQHF.